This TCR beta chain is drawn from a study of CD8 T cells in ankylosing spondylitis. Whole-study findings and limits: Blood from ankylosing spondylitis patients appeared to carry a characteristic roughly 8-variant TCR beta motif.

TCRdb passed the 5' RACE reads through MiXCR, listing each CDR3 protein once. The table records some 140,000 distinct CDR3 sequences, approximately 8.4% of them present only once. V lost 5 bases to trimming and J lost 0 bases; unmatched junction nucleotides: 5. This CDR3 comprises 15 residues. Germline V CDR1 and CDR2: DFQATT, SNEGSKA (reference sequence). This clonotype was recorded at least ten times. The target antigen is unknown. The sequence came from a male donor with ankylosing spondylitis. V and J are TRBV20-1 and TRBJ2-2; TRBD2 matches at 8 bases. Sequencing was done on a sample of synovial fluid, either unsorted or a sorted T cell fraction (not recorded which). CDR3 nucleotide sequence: TGCAGTGCTGGCCCGGGGGGGACGAACACCGGGGAGCTGTTTTTT. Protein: CSAGPGGTNTGELFF.